The 16 T cell receptor beta chains in this list originate from one sample, sequenced in a study of blood T cell repertoires in COVID-19 (dated by TCRdb to the early 2020s). Libraries were prepared through the immunoSEQ multiplex PCR assay. This is the immuneACCESS table as TCRdb keeps it, with only in-frame sequences that have V and J called. A part of the clones is gone; compared with another copy, unresolved V genes explain less than half, and the rest is unexplained. The sample records about 140,000 clones, 84% of which are singletons. The ten largest clones add up to less than 4% of the sample. Sequenced sample: PBMCs or T cells enriched from blood (not recorded which). The receptors come from a woman aged 45 to 65 with acute COVID-19.

The rearrangement joins TRBV27 to TRBJ2-3; tentative D call: TRBD2 (6 bases). V lost 2 bases and J lost 1, with 10 bases in between. Germline V gene lookup returns CDR1 MNHEY and CDR2 SMNVEV (reference sequence). CDR3 size: 15 residues. In DNA form, the CDR3 reads TGTGCCAGCAGTTTAGGATCGGGGGGCACAGATACGCAGTATTTT. Amino acids: CASSLGSGGTDTQYF.

The chain has TRBV30 and TRBJ2-1; 9 positions match TRBD2. V gave up 3 bases and J gave up 9 bases; unmatched junction bases: 12. The CDR3 runs to 15 residues. Germline V gives CDR1 GTSNPN, CDR2 SVGIG (reference sequence). In DNA, the CDR3 is TGTGCCTGGAGCCCCGGGATAGCGGGAGAGGGTGAGCAGTTCTTC. Translating gives CAWSPGIAGEGEQFF.

The chain uses TRBV19 and TRBJ1-3; 7 bases align to TRBD1. Trimming took 7 bases from V and 1 from J; bases not matched to a gene: 16. CDR3 length equals 18 residues. Germline V gene sequence: CDR1 LNHDA, CDR2 SQIVND (reference sequence). Here the CDR3 DNA reads TGTGCCAGTACCCCTGCCCCGGGACAGAGCGTATCTGGAAACACCATATATTTT. Translated, it gives CASTPAPGQSVSGNTIYF.

The chain carries TRBV19 and TRBJ2-7, with 15 bases fitting TRBD2. The CDR3 extends over 13 amino acids. With V trimmed by 9 bases and J by 6 bases, 3 bases remained unmatched. Per germline, CDR1 LNHDA and CDR2 SQIVND (reference sequence). CDR3 bases: TGTGCCAGCGGGACTAGCGGGAGGCTCGAGCAGTACTTC. It yields the protein CASGTSGRLEQYF.

The genes are TRBV5-1 and TRBJ2-7; D remains unclear. Germline CDR1 reads SGHRS; CDR2 reads YFSETQ. The V and J ends lost 4 bases and 0 bases respectively, with 11 bases between them. The CDR3 has 14 amino acids. CDR3 in amino acids: CASSLTVSSYEQYF. The CDR3 region has the DNA TGCGCCAGCAGCCTCACGGTGAGCTCCTACGAGCAGTACTTC.

V is TRBV4-1 and J is TRBJ2-7; 7 bases fit TRBD1. From germline, CDR1 is MGHRA and CDR2 YSYEKL. The V segment lost 0 bases and the J segment 3 bases; nucleotides outside the gene matches: 5. This CDR3 region has 15 residues. The CDR3 nucleotides read TGCGCCAGCAGCCAAGACTATCCAGGGGGCTACGAGCAGTACTTC. Translating gives CASSQDYPGGYEQYF.

The rearrangement uses TRBV2 and TRBJ2-5; TRBD2 matches 12 bases. Per the germline V gene, CDR1 is SNHLY and CDR2 is FYNNEI. The CDR3 is 15 residues long. After removal of 6 bases from V and 2 bases from J, the junction contained 4 bases not matched to a gene. The CDR3 protein is CASSATSGSQETQYF. The CDR3 nucleotides read TGTGCCAGCAGCGCGACTAGCGGGAGTCAAGAGACCCAGTACTTC.

This clone was counted a single time. The rearrangement joins TRBV9 to TRBJ1-3; no firm D call. CDR1 is SGDLS and CDR2 is YYNGEE in the germline V gene. V lost 4 bases and J 3 bases, leaving 20 bases between the germline ends. This CDR3 is built from 17 residues. CDR3 in amino acids: CASSPTWEGANGNTIYF. CDR3 nucleotides: TGTGCCAGCAGCCCCACCTGGGAGGGTGCTAATGGAAACACCATATATTTT. The whole variable domain, remainder taken from reference TRBV9 and TRBJ1-3, is DSGVTQTPKHLITATGQRVTLRCSPRSGDLSVYWYQQSLDQGLQFLIQYYNGEERAKGNILERFSAQQFPDLHSELNLSSLELGDSALYFCASSPTWEGANGNTIYFGEGSWLTVV.

The chain joins TRBV5-1 to TRBJ1-5; unclear D gene. With 6 bases removed from V and 8 bases from J, the gap between germline ends came to 9 bases. CDR1 SGHRS and CDR2 YFSETQ come from the germline V gene. CDR3 size: 11 residues. The CDR3 is CASTLTKPQHF. As DNA, the CDR3 is TGCGCCAGCACCCTAACTAAGCCCCAGCATTTT.

The J gene is TRBJ2-7, the V gene TRBV5-1; 7 bases map to TRBD1. Germline lookup yields CDR1 SGHRS and CDR2 YFSETQ. The trim removed 4 bases at V and 0 bases at J, leaving 16 bases unmatched. The CDR3 contains 18 residues. CDR3: CASSRTRAGTATSYEQYF. The CDR3 DNA reads TGCGCCAGCAGCCGAACCAGGGCCGGGACAGCTACCTCCTACGAGCAGTACTTC.

The J gene is TRBJ2-7, the V gene TRBV15; TRBD2 agrees at 9 bases. This CDR3 is 14 amino acids long. V dropped 3 bases and J dropped 1; count of bases not matched to a gene: 1. The germline V gene has CDR1 LNHNV and CDR2 YYDKDF (reference sequence). As DNA, the CDR3 is TGTGCCACCAGCAGGAGCGGGGGGTCCTACGAGCAGTACTTC. The encoded protein is CATSRSGGSYEQYF.

This clone occurred a few times. The rearrangement joins TRBV28 to TRBJ1-1; no clear D gene. CDR1 is MDHEN and CDR2 is SYDVKM in the germline V gene. V lost 2 bases, J lost 6 bases, and 25 bases lay in between. The CDR3 runs to 18 residues. DNA of the CDR3: TGTGCCAGCAGTTTAACAACTCTGGTAGGAGGGAGGACCGCTGAAGCTTTCTTT. Its translation is CASSLTTLVGGRTAEAFF.

J is TRBJ1-2 and V is TRBV12-3 or TRBV12-4; weak D call: TRBD1 (6 bases). The CDR3 has 12 residues. The ends were cut back, 6 bases at V and 7 bases at J, with 12 bases in the middle. The CDR3 DNA follows: TGTGCCAGCAGCACAGGGAACGGTGGCTACACCTTC. Protein: CASSTGNGGYTF.

V usage is TRBV11-2 and J usage is TRBJ1-2; D possibly corresponds to TRBD1 (5 bases). CDR1 SGHAT and CDR2 FQNNGV come from the germline V gene. Trimming left V 0 bases short and J 5 bases short, with 13 bases between. The CDR3 loop spans 15 amino acids. The CDR3 sequence: CASSLEPRQGYGYTF. CDR3 DNA: TGTGCCAGCAGCTTAGAGCCCCGGCAGGGATATGGCTACACCTTC.

The chain recombines TRBV3-1 (or the pseudogene TRBV3-2) with TRBJ1-2, with 10 bases lining up with TRBD1. CDR3 size: 14 residues. Germline V gene lookup returns CDR1 LGHDT and CDR2 YNNKEL (reference sequence). V lost 4 bases, J lost 6 bases, and 5 bases stayed unmatched. The CDR3, as DNA: TGTGCCAGCAGCCCCGGGACAGGGGAGGATGGCTACACCTTC. Residues: CASSPGTGEDGYTF.

This chain's CDR3 is CATWTGATGELFF. The CDR3 DNA follows: TGTGCCACCTGGACAGGTGCCACCGGGGAGCTGTTTTTT. V and J are TRBV12-3 or TRBV12-4 and TRBJ2-2; 7 bases line up with TRBD1. The length of the CDR3 is 13 residues. The junction had 6 bases not matched to a gene; V was cut back by 10 bases and J by 4 bases.